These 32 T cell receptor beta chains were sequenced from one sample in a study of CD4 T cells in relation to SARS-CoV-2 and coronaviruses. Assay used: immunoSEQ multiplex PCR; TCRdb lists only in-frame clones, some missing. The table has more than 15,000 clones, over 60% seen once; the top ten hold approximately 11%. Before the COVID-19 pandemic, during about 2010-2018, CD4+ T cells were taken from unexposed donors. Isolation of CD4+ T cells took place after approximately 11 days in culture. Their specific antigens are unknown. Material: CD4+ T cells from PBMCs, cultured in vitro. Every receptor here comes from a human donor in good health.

CDR3: CASSLEGAFSQPQHF. The CDR3 DNA is TGTGCCAGCAGCTTAGAGGGGGCCTTTTCGCAGCCCCAGCATTTT. The chain couples TRBV7-2 to TRBJ1-5; 7 bases map to TRBD1. Germline values: CDR1 SGHTA, CDR2 FQGNSA. V lost 1 base to trimming and J lost 7 bases; unmatched junction nucleotides: 7. The CDR3 runs to 15 residues.

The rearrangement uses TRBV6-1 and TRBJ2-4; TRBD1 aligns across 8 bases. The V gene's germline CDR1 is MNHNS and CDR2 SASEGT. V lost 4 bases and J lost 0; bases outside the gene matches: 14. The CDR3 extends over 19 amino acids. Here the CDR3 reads CASSGRGLGQVLAKNIQYF. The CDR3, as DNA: TGTGCCAGCAGTGGAAGAGGCCTGGGACAGGTGTTAGCCAAAAACATTCAGTACTTC.

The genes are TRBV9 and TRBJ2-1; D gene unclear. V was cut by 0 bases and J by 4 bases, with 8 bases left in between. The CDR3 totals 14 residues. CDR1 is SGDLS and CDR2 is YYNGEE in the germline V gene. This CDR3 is CASSVGTDYNEQFF. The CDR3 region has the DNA TGTGCCAGCAGCGTAGGAACAGATTACAATGAGCAGTTCTTC.

The CDR3 loop reads CASTLAQRSYEQYF. The CDR3 DNA follows: TGTGCCAGCACCCTGGCCCAGAGATCTTACGAGCAGTACTTC. The J gene is TRBJ2-7, the V gene TRBV6-5; D unclear. CDR3 length: 14 residues. V lost 7 bases and J lost 4, with 17 bases in between. The germline V gene has CDR1 MNHEY and CDR2 SVGAGI.

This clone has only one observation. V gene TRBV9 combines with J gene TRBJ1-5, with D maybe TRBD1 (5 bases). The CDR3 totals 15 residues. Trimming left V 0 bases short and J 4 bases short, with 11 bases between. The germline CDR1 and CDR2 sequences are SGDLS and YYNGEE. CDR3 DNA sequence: TGTGCCAGCAGCGTAGATCAGGGATGGAATCAGCCCCAGCATTTT. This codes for CASSVDQGWNQPQHF.

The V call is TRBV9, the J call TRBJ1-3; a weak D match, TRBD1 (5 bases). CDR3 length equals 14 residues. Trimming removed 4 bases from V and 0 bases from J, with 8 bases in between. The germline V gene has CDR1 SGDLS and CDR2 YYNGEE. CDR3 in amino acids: CASSQTGSGNTIYF. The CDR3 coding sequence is TGTGCCAGCAGCCAAACAGGCTCTGGAAACACCATATATTTT.

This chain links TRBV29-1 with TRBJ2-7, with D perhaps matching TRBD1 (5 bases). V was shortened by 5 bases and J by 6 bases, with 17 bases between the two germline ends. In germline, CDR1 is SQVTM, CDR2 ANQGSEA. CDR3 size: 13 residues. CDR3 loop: CSVMGLRASEQYF. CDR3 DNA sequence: TGCAGCGTTATGGGGCTACGAGCCAGCGAGCAGTACTTC.

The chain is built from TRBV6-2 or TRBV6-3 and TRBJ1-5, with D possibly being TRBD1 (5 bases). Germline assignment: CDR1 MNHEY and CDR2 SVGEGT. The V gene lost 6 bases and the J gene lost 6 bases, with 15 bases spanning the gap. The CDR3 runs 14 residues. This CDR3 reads CASSNVITGQPQHF. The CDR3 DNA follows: TGTGCCAGCAGCAACGTTATAACAGGTCAGCCCCAGCATTTT.

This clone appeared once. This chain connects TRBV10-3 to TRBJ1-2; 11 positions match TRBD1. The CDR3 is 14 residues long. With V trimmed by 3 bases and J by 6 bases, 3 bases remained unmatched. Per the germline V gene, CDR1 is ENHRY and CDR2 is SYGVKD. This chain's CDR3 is CAISEGQGADGYTF. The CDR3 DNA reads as TGTGCCATCAGTGAAGGACAGGGGGCGGATGGCTACACCTTC.

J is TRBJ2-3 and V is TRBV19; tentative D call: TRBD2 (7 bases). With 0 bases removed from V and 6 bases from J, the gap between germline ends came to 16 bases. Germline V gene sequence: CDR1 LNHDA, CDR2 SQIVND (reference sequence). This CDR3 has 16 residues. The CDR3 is CASSIDLGGGGDTQYF. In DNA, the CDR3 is TGTGCCAGTAGTATAGATCTCGGGGGAGGGGGGGATACGCAGTATTTT. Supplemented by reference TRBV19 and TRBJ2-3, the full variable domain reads DGGITQSPKYLFRKEGQNVTLSCEQNLNHDAMYWYRQDPGQGLRLIYYSQIVNDFQKGDIAEGYSVSREKKESFPLTVTSAQKNPTAFYLCASSIDLGGGGDTQYFGPGTRLTVL.

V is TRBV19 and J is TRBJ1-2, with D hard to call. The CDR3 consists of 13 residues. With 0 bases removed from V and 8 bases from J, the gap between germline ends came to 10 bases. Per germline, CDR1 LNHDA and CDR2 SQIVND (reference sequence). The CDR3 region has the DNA TGTGCCAGTAGTATAGATCGAAGGGTCGGCTACACCTTC. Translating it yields CASSIDRRVGYTF.

CDR3 amino acids: CASSTAAGGTDTQYF. In nucleotides, the CDR3 is TGTGCCAGCAGCACGGCAGCGGGAGGAACAGATACGCAGTATTTT. This rearrangement joins TRBV21-1 to TRBJ2-3; TRBD2, as called in the table, went unchecked against the DNA. TRBV21-1 corresponds to a pseudogene. There are 15 residues in the CDR3.

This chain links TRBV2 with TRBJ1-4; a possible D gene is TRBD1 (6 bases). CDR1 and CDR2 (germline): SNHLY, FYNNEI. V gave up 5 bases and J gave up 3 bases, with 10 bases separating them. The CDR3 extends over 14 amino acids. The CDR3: CASSRGAPNEKLFF. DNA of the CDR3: TGTGCCAGCAGTCGGGGGGCGCCTAATGAAAAACTGTTTTTT.

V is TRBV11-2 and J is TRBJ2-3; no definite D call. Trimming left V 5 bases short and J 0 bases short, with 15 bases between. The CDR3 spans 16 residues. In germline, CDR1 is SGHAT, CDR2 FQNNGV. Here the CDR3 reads CASSGDFEASTDTQYF. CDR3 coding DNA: TGTGCCAGCAGCGGAGACTTTGAAGCTAGCACAGATACGCAGTATTTT.

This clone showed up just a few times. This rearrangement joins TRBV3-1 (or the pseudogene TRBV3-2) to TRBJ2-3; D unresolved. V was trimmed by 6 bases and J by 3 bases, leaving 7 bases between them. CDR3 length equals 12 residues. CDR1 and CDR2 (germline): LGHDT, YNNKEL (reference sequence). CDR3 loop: CASSRETDTQYF. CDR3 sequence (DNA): TGTGCCAGCAGTCGTGAGACAGATACGCAGTATTTT.

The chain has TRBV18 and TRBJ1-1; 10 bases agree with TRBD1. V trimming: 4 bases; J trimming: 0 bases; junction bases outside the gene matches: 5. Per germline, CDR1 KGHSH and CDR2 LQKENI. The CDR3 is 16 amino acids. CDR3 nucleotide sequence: TGTGCCAGCTCACGGGACAGGGGAGCCCTGAACACTGAAGCTTTCTTT. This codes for CASSRDRGALNTEAFF. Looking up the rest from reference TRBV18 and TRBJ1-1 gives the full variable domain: NAGVMQNPRHLVRRRGQEARLRCSPMKGHSHVYWYRQLPEEGLKFMVYLQKENIIDESGMPKERFSAEFPKEGPSILRIQQVVRGDSAAYFCASSRDRGALNTEAFFGQGTRLTVV.

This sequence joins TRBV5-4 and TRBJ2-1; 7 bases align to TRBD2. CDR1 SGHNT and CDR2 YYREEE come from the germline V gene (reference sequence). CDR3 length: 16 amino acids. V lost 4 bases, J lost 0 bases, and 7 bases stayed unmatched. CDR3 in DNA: TGTGCCAGCAGCCAGGGTACTAGCGCCTCCTACAATGAGCAGTTCTTC. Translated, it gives CASSQGTSASYNEQFF.

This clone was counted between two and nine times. CDR3 region: CASSLPGTWGYTF. The CDR3 bases are TGTGCCAGCAGCTTACCCGGGACGTGGGGCTACACCTTC. The gene calls are TRBV5-4 and TRBJ1-2; TRBD1 might be the D (5 bases). The CDR3 spans 13 residues. V was pared by 2 bases and J by 8 bases, with 13 bases between. Germline V lookup: CDR1 SGHNT, CDR2 YYREEE (reference sequence).

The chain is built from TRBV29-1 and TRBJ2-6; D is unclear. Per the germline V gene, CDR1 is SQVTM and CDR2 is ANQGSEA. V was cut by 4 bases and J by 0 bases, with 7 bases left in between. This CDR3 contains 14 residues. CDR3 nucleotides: TGCAGCGTTGTCGGAAGCTCTGGGGCCAACGTCCTGACTTTC. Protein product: CSVVGSSGANVLTF.

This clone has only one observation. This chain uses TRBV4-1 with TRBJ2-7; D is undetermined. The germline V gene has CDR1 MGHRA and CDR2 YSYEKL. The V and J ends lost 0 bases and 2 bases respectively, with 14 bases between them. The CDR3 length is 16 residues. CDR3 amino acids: CASSQDFYDGTYEQYF. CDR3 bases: TGCGCCAGCAGCCAAGATTTTTACGACGGCACCTACGAGCAGTACTTC.

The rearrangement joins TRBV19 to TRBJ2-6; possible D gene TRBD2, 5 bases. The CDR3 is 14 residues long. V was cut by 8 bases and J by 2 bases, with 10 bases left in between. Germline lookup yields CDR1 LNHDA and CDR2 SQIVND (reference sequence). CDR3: CASRSGAGANVLTF. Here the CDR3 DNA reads TGTGCCAGTCGGTCCGGGGCTGGGGCCAACGTCCTGACTTTC.

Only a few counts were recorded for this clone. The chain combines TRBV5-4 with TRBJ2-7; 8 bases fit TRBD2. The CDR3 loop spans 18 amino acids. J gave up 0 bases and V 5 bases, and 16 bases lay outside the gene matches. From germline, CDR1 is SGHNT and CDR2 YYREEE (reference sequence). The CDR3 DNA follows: TGTGCCAGCAGTCCCCCTTTTGTTAGCGGGAAGAGCTCCTACGAGCAGTACTTC. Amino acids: CASSPPFVSGKSSYEQYF.

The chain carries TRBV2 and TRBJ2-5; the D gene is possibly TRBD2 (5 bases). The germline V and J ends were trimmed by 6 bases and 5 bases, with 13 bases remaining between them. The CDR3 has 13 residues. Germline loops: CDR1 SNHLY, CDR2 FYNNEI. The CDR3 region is CASSSDSRETQYF. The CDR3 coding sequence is TGTGCCAGCAGCTCGGACTCTAGGGAGACCCAGTACTTC.

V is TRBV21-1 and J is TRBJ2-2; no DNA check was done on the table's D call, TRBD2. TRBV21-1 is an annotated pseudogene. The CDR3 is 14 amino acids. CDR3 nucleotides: TGTGCCAGCAGCGGTTCGCGTAACACCGGGGAGCTGTTTTTT. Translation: CASSGSRNTGELFF.

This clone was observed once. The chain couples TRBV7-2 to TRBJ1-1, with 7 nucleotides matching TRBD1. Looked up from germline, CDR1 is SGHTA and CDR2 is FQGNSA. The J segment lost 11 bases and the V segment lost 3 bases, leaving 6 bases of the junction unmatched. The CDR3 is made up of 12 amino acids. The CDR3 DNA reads TGTGCCAGCAGCTTGGACAGGTCGGTGGCTTTCTTT. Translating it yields CASSLDRSVAFF. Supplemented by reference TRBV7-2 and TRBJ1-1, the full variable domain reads GAGVSQSPSNKVTEKGKDVELRCDPISGHTALYWYRQSLGQGLEFLIYFQGNSAPDKSGLPSDRFSAERTGGSVSTLTIQRTQQEDSAVYLCASSLDRSVAFFGQGTRLTVV.

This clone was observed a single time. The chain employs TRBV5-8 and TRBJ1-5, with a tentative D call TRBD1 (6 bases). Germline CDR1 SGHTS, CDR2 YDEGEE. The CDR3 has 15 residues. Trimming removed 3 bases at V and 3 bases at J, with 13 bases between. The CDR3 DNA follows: TGTGCCAGCAGCTCCGGACAGACTAACAATCAGCCCCAGCATTTT. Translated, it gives CASSSGQTNNQPQHF.

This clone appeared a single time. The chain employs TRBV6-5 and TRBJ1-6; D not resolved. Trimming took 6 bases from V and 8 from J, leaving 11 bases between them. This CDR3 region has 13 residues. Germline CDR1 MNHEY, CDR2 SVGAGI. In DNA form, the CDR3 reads TGTGCCAGCAGCACGGATCGGGATTCACCCCTCCACTTT. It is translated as CASSTDRDSPLHF.

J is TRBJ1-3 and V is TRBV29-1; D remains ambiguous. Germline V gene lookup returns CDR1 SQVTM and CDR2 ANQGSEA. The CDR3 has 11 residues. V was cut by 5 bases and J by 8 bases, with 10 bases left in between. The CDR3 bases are TGCAGCGTTAAGTCGAGGGACACCATATATTTT. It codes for CSVKSRDTIYF. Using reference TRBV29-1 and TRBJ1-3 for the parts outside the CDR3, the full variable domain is SAVISQKPSRDICQRGTSLTIQCQVDSQVTMMFWYRQQPGQSLTLIATANQGSEATYESGFVIDKFPISRPNLTFSTLTVSNMSPEDSSIYLCSVKSRDTIYFGEGSWLTVV.

CDR3 nucleotide sequence: TGCAGCGTCCCCCCGGAGGGCTCCTACAATGAGCAGTTCTTC. Protein product: CSVPPEGSYNEQFF. V gene TRBV29-1 combines with J gene TRBJ2-1; D perhaps matches TRBD2 (6 bases). Germline CDR1 and CDR2: SQVTM and ANQGSEA. V lost 6 bases to trimming and J lost 0 bases, with 12 bases between them. CDR3 length: 14 amino acids.

In nucleotides, the CDR3 is TGTGCCAGCAGTAGGGCCTATGGCTACACCTTC. It translates to CASSRAYGYTF. The rearrangement links TRBV7-6 to TRBJ1-2; D call uncertain. The CDR3 sequence is 11 residues long. CDR1 is SGHVS and CDR2 is FNYEAQ in the germline V gene. V was cut by 6 bases and J by 4 bases, with 6 bases left in between.

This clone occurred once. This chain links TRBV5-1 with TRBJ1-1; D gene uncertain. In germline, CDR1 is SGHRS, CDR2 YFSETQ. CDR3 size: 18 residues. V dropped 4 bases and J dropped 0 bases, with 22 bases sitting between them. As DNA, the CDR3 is TGCGCCAGCAGCCGGCAGGTTGGAGGGAGTGGGATGAACACTGAAGCTTTCTTT. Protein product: CASSRQVGGSGMNTEAFF.

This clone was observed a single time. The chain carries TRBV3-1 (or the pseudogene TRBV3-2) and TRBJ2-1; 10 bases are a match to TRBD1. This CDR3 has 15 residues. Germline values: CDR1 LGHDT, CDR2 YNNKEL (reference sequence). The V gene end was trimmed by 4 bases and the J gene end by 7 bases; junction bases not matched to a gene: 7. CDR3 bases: TGTGCCAGCAGCCTTAATCCGGGACAGGGGAATGAGCAGTTCTTC. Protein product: CASSLNPGQGNEQFF.